This TCR beta chain derives from a study of regulatory T cells in long-lasting Graves disease. Construction of TCR beta libraries relied on iRepertoire HTBI primers and on Arm-PCR targeting CDR3 regions. TCRdb used MiXCR to reprocess the multiplex PCR reads, holding one entry per CDR3 protein. The sample carries roughly 440,000 distinct CDR3 sequences, less than 20% recorded once. Stated time point: newly diagnosed GD, antithyroid drugs for less than 3 months. RNA from PBMCs was the source of the TCR library. The junction had 17 bases not matched to a gene; V was cut back by 2 bases and J by 10 bases. CDR3 length: 17 amino acids. Germline V gene sequence: CDR1 MNHEY, CDR2 SVGEGT. These records were also assigned to another study, of T cells in Graves' hyperthyroidism and ophthalmopathy.

This specimen consisted of peripheral blood mononuclear cells (PBMCs), obtained at new diagnosis, from a patient treated with antithyroid drugs. The TCR sequence derives from a woman younger than 30 with Graves disease. The chain is built from TRBV6-2 or TRBV6-3 and TRBJ2-1; 7 nucleotides line up with TRBD1. The CDR3 DNA reads as TGTGCCAGCAGTTACGGCCAAGGACAGGCCCGTGGGTTGGAGCAGTTCTTC. Translated, it gives CASSYGQGQARGLEQFF.